The clone carrying this T cell receptor (beta chain) was found a few times. Its antigen is unknown. The record originates from a study of identical twins. The study's findings and limits: These conclusions were based on statistical analysis (cross-sectional, not following the same donors). Analyses based on zero insertions could be partly confounded by invariant MAIT and iNKT cells.

Trimming left V 5 bases short and J 2 bases short, with 12 bases between. CDR3 length equals 14 residues. In germline, CDR1 is SGHVS, CDR2 FQNEAQ. TCRdb recomputed calls from the 5' RACE reads with MiXCR, one row per CDR3 protein. The table has more than 1.5 million distinct CDR3 sequences, about 30% seen once. The chain combines TRBV7-8 with TRBJ2-5; D is possibly TRBD2 (5 bases). The sequencing sample was made of cord blood. This receptor was obtained from a newborn girl in good health. The CDR3 nucleotides are TGTGCCAGCAGCCAGCTCGGCGGGCAAGAGACCCAGTACTTC. Translating it yields CASSQLGGQETQYF.